This T cell receptor beta chain appears in the sequencing data of a study of OX40 agonist ivuxolimab in advanced cancers. In the study overall: Ivuxolimab was a fully human IgG2 agonistic monoclonal antibody targeting the costimulatory receptor OX40 (CD134). Intravenous ivuxolimab was administered to patients every 2 weeks at six dose levels: 0.01, 0.1, 0.3, 1.5, 3 and 10 mg/kg. A male proportion of 82.7% and a mean age of approximately 61 years, ranging from about 23 to 79, were recorded for the dose-escalation cohort. Of the roughly 54 dose-escalation patients, hepatocellular carcinoma was present in approximately 20, melanoma in around 15, renal cell carcinoma in 9 and head and neck cancer in 9. Partial responses were achieved by three dose-escalation patients, of whom one had hepatocellular carcinoma and two had cutaneous melanoma. Patients were allowed to have had prior anti-PD-1, anti-PD-L1 or anti-CTLA-4 therapy, and 40% of the dose-escalation patients had previously received checkpoint inhibitors. The purpose of peripheral TCRbeta sequencing was to test whether ivuxolimab changed TCR sequence diversity and led to clonal T-cell expansion. The paper reports the monotherapy dose-escalation portion (N ≈ 50 patients) of the phase I ivuxolimab trial.

Genomic DNA was isolated from the sorted cells so that the TCRbeta CDR3 region could be sequenced. The immunoSEQ Assay was used for sequencing of TCRbeta CDR3 regions. The table comes from immuneACCESS by way of TCRdb, which keeps in-frame sequences with V and J called. Part of the clones is missing from these tables; in studies checked, under half for an unresolved V gene and the rest for unknown reasons. For this sample the table gives 65,000 to 80,000 clones, of which roughly nine tenths were detected only once. The leading ten clones occupy 2.2% of the sample. The trial excluded patients who had a history of autoimmune disease or who were on systemic immunosuppression. Peripheral blood for TCR sequencing was collected from all dose cohorts at baseline, on cycle 4 day 1, and on cycle 7 day 1. Samples came from an open-label, multicenter, first-in-human phase I dose-escalation trial of ivuxolimab. Adults with locally advanced or metastatic melanoma, renal cell carcinoma, hepatocellular carcinoma or head and neck squamous cell carcinoma were enrolled in the trial. Before TCR sequencing, CD4+ and CD8+ T cells were separately sorted from peripheral blood.

A remark on this clone: Its antigen specificity is not known. No clone much larger than this one lies a single base away; base qualities are absent.

What the study reported, not specific to this receptor: The antigen specificity of the peripheral T cells that underwent clonal expansion was not determined. After ivuxolimab, more expanded clones were found on average in CD8+ T cells than in CD4+ T cells. Low levels of normalized T-cell clonal expansion were also shown by some nonresponding patients. In the 0.1-3.0 mg/kg groups, partial responders had among the lowest normalized peripheral clonal expansion, particularly in CD8+ T cells. At doses of 0.1 to 3.0 mg/kg, clonal expansion of both CD4+ and CD8+ blood T cells was observed from baseline to week 6.

The CDR3 goes from the cysteine to the phenylalanine over 18 residues. Just the 54-base CDR3 DNA is kept, in frame starting at base 1. CDR1 and CDR2, per the germline V gene, are LGHNA and YNFKEQ. V is trimmed back by 1 base and J by 5 bases, and the junction contains 10 bases that no gene match accounts for. The rearranged segments are TRBV4-2 and TRBJ2-1; 11 of the junction bases match TRBD2. This specimen consisted of CD4+ or CD8+ T cells sorted from blood, obtained in a trial of the OX40 agonist ivuxolimab. This sequence was found in an adult with an advanced solid tumor such as melanoma, head and neck, liver or kidney cancer. CDR3 reads: CASSQGGPLAGGDNEQFF. DNA sequence: TGTGCCAGCAGCCAAGGGGGACCTTTAGCGGGAGGGGACAATGAGCAGTTCTTC.